This T cell receptor (beta chain) was identified in a study of beta chain features in type 1 diabetes. Findings and limits, study-wide: Shortening of TCRB CDR3s, moderate but significant, appeared in all four CD4+ subsets of Type 1 diabetes patients. Patients with type 1 diabetes showed fewer VDJ junction insertions and more deletions.

TCRB transcripts that were expressed got sequenced, as all of the isolated RNA had been reverse transcribed. Profiling relied on immunoSEQ multiplex PCR, and the TCRdb table lists in-frame clones only, not all of them. Counted here are fewer than 70,000 clones, approximately 60% occurring once; the ten biggest clones make up under 0.3%. For this clone: Its specificity is unknown.

The CDR3 is 12 amino acids. Per the germline V gene, CDR1 is SNHLY and CDR2 is FYNNEI. The V gene lost 8 bases and the J gene lost 0 bases, with 7 bases spanning the gap. The sequence derives from a woman aged 25 to 39 with type 1 diabetes. The chain is built from TRBV2 and TRBJ1-1, with D uncertain. The sample taken for sequencing was stem cell memory CD4+ T cells from blood. This CDR3 is CASERLNTEAFF. The CDR3 bases are TGTGCCAGCGAGCGGCTGAACACTGAAGCTTTCTTT.